This TCR beta chain was sequenced for a study of human T cells and chemical hapten exposure. Study background: A mostly female patient group had alopecia areata, totalis or universalis. Findings and limits, study-wide: TCRs above 1 in 1000 frequency did not change with DPC sensitization. Expanded TCR sets contained significantly more large CDR3 similarity clusters than controls.

This clonotype has just a few counts. What it recognizes is unknown. The library gave individual cDNA molecules unique molecular identifiers. TCRdb redid the calling of the RACE reads with MiXCR, one entry per CDR3 protein. The table has approximately 80,000 distinct CDR3 sequences, more than 10% seen once. Time point defined: patch test 3, about 24 weeks after DPC sensitization. The sample's treatment: therapeutic diphenylcyclopropenone sensitization with weekly scalp DPC. The V and J ends lost 4 bases and 9 bases, in that order; junction bases with no gene match: 10. CDR3 length: 16 amino acids. Per germline, CDR1 SGDLS and CDR2 YYNGEE.

V usage is TRBV9 and J usage is TRBJ1-6, with 10 bases matching TRBD1. Sequencing was performed on whole blood, taken in connection with sensitization to the hapten diphenylcyclopropenone (DPC). The TCR was taken from a woman between 50 and 59 years old with alopecia areata. Some clones in this sample may be carry-over from other donors' samples. Written as DNA, the CDR3 is TGTGCCAGCAGCACCGGCCGGGGACAGGGGACTTCACCCCTCCACTTT. Its translation is CASSTGRGQGTSPLHF.